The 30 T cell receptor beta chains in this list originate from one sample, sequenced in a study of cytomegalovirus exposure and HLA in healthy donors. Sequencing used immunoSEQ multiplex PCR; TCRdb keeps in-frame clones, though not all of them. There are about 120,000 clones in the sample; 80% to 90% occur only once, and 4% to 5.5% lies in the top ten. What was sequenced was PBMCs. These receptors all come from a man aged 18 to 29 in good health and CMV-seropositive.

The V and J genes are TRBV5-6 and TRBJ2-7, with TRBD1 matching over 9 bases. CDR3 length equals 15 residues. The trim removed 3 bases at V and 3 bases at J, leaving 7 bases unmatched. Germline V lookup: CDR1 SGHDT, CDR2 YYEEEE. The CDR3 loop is CASSSAPGQGYEQYF. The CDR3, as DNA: TGTGCCAGCAGCTCTGCCCCGGGACAGGGCTACGAGCAGTACTTC. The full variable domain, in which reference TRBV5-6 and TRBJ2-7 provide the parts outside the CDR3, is DAGVTQSPTHLIKTRGQQVTLRCSPKSGHDTVSWYQQALGQGPQFIFQYYEEEERQRGNFPDRFSGHQFPNYSSELNVNALLLGDSALYLCASSSAPGQGYEQYFGPGTRLTVT.

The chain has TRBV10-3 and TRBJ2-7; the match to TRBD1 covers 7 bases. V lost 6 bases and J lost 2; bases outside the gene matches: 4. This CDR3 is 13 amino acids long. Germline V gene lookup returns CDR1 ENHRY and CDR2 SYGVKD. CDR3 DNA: TGTGCCATCAGGGAAGACAGGGCCTACGAGCAGTACTTC. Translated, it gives CAIREDRAYEQYF.

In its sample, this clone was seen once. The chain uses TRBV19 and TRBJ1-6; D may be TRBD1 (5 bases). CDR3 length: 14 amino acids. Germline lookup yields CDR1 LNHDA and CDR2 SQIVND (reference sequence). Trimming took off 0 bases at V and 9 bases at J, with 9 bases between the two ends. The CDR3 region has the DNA TGTGCCAGTAGTATAGACACAGGCGGTTCACCCCTCCACTTT. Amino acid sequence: CASSIDTGGSPLHF.

CDR3 sequence reads: CAISGWTGGGDTQYF. The CDR3 DNA reads as TGTGCCATCAGTGGGTGGACGGGAGGTGGAGATACGCAGTATTTT. V and J are TRBV10-3 and TRBJ2-3, with 7 positions matching TRBD2. CDR3 size: 15 residues. Germline V gene data show CDR1 as ENHRY and CDR2 as SYGVKD. V lost 4 bases, J lost 5 bases, and 9 bases stayed unmatched.

This CDR3 is CASSDAGGDTQYF. Here the CDR3 DNA reads TGTGCCAGCAGTGACGCCGGGGGAGATACGCAGTATTTT. The gene calls are TRBV6-4 and TRBJ2-3, with D possibly TRBD2 on 6 matching bases. Germline lookup yields CDR1 MRHNA and CDR2 SNTAGT. Trimming cost V 2 bases and J 5 bases, with 8 bases left between them. The CDR3 length is 13 residues.

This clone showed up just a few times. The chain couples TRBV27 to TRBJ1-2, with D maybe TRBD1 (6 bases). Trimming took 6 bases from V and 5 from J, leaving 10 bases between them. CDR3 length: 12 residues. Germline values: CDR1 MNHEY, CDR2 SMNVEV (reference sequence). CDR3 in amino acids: CASRSTGYGYTF. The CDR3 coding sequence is TGTGCCAGCAGGTCTACAGGGTATGGCTACACCTTC.

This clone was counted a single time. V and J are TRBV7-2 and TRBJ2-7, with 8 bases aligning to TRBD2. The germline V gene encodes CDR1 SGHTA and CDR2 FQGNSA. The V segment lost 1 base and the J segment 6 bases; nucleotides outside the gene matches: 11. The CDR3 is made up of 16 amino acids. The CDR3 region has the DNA TGTGCCAGCAGCTTAGAAAGCGGGGGAACCAGGCGCGAGCAGTACTTC. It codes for CASSLESGGTRREQYF. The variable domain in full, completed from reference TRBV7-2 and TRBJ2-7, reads GAGVSQSPSNKVTEKGKDVELRCDPISGHTALYWYRQSLGQGLEFLIYFQGNSAPDKSGLPSDRFSAERTGGSVSTLTIQRTQQEDSAVYLCASSLESGGTRREQYFGPGTRLTVT.

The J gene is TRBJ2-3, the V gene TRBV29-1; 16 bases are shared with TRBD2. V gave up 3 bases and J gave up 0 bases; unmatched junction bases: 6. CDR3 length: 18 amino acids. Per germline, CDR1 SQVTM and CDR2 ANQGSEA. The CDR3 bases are TGCAGCGTTGAGGGACTAGCGGGGGGGCCGACTAGCACAGATACGCAGTATTTT. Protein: CSVEGLAGGPTSTDTQYF.

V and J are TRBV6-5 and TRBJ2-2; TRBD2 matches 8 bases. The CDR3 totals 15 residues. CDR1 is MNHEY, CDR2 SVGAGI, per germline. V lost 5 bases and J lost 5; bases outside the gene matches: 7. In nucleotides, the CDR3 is TGTGCCAGCAGTCCGGGACTAGGGGGGACCGGGGAGCTGTTTTTT. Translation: CASSPGLGGTGELFF.

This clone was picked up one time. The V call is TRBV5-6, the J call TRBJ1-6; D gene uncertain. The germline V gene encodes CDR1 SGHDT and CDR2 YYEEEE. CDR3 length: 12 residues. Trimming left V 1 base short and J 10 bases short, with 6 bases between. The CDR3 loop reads CASSLSASPLHF. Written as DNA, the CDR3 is TGTGCCAGCAGCTTGAGCGCCTCACCCCTCCACTTT.

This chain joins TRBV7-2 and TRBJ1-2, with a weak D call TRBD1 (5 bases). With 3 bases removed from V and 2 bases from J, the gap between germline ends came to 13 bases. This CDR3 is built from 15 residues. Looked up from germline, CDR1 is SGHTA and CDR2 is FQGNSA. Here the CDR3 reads CASSFRDWKNYGYTF. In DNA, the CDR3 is TGTGCCAGCAGCTTCAGGGATTGGAAGAACTATGGCTACACCTTC.

The CDR3 spells CASGSTVGAPYGYTF. The CDR3 coding sequence is TGTGCCAGCGGCTCCACCGTGGGGGCCCCCTATGGCTACACCTTC. This rearrangement joins TRBV7-2 to TRBJ1-2, with D possibly matching TRBD1 (6 bases). Trimming pared 8 bases from V and 4 bases from J, leaving 20 bases between. The germline CDR1 and CDR2 sequences are SGHTA and FQGNSA. The CDR3 contains 15 residues.

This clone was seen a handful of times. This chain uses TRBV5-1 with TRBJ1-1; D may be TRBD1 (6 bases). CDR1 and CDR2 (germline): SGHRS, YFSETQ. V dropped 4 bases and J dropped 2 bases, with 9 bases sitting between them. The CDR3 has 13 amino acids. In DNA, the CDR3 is TGCGCCAGCAGCGAACAGGGTAACACTGAAGCTTTCTTT. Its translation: CASSEQGNTEAFF. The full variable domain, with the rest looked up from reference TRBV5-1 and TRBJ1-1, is KAGVTQTPRYLIKTRGQQVTLSCSPISGHRSVSWYQQTPGQGLQFLFEYFSETQRNKGNFPGRFSGRQFSNSRSEMNVSTLELGDSALYLCASSEQGNTEAFFGQGTRLTVV.

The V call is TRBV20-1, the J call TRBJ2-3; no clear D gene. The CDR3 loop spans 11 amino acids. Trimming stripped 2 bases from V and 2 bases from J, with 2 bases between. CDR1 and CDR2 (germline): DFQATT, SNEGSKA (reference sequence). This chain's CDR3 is CSARYTDTQYF. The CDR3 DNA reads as TGCAGTGCTAGATACACAGATACGCAGTATTTT.

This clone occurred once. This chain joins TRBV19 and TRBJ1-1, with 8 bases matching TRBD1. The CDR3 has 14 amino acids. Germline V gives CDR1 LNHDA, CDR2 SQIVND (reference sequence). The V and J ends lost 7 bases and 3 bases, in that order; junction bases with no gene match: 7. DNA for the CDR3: TGTGCCAGTAATCCCGACAGGGGACACACTGAAGCTTTCTTT. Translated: CASNPDRGHTEAFF.

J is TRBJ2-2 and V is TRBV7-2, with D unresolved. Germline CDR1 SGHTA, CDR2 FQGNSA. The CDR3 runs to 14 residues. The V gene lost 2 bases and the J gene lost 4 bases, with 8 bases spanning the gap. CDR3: CASSLSYVTGELFF. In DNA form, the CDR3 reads TGTGCCAGCAGCTTATCCTATGTCACCGGGGAGCTGTTTTTT.

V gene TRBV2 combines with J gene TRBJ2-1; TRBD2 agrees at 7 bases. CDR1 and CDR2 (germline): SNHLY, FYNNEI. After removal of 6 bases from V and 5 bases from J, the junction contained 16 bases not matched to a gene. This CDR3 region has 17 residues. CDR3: CASSPLSGEALHNEQFF. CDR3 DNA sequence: TGTGCCAGCAGCCCCTTGAGCGGGGAGGCTCTCCACAATGAGCAGTTCTTC.

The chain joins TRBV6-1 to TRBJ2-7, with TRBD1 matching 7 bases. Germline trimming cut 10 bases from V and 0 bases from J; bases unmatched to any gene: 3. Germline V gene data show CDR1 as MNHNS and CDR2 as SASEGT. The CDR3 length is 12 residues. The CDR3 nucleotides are TGTGCCAACGGACAGGACTCCTACGAGCAGTACTTC. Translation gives CANGQDSYEQYF.

The CDR3 nucleotides are TGCGCCAGCAGCCAAGAGACGGGGGACTCCTACAATGAGCAGTTCTTC. As protein: CASSQETGDSYNEQFF. The chain recombines TRBV4-1 with TRBJ2-1, with D possibly TRBD2 on 6 matching bases. CDR3 length equals 16 residues. CDR1 MGHRA and CDR2 YSYEKL come from the germline V gene. The V end lost 0 bases, the J end lost 0 bases, and 9 bases lay between the germline ends.

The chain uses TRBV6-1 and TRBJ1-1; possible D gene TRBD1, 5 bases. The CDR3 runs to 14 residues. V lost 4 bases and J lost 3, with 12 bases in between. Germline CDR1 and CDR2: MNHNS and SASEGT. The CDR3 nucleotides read TGTGCCAGCAGTGGAGTAAAAGGGGACACTGAAGCTTTCTTT. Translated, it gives CASSGVKGDTEAFF.

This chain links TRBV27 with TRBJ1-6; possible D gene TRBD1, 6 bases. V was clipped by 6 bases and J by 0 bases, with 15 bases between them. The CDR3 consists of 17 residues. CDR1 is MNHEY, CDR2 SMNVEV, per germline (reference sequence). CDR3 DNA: TGTGCCAGCAGGGGATCCGGGACACTCTCCTATAATTCACCCCTCCACTTT. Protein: CASRGSGTLSYNSPLHF.

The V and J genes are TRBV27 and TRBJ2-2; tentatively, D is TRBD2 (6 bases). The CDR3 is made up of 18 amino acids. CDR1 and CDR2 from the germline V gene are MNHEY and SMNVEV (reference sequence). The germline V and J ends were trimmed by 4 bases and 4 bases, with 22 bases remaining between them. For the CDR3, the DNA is TGTGCCAGCAGTTGGGTAGGGTCGGGACGGGGAGGCACCGGGGAGCTGTTTTTT. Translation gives CASSWVGSGRGGTGELFF.

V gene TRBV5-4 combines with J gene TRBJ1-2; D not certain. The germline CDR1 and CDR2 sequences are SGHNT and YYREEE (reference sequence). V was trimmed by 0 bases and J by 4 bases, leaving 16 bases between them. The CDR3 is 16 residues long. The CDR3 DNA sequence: TGTGCCAGCAGCTTGGCACTAAACCCCGTTATCTATGGCTACACCTTC. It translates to CASSLALNPVIYGYTF.

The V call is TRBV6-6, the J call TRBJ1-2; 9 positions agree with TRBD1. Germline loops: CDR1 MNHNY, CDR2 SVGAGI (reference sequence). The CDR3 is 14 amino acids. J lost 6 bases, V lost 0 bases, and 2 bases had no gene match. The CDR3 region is CASSYSTGGDGYTF. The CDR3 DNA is TGTGCCAGCAGTTACTCGACAGGGGGAGATGGCTACACCTTC.

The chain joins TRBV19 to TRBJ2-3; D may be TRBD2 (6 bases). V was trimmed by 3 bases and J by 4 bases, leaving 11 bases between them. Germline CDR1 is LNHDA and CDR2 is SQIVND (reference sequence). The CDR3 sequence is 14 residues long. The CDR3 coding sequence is TGTGCCAGTAGTATTCTAGCGTCCCCAGATACGCAGTATTTT. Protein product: CASSILASPDTQYF.

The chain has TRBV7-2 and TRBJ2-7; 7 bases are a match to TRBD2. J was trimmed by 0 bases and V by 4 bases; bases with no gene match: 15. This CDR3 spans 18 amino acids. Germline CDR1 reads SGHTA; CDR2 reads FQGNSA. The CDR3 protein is CASSSLGGGPVRSYEQYF. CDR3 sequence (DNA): TGTGCCAGCAGCTCCCTGGGGGGAGGGCCAGTTCGCTCCTACGAGCAGTACTTC.

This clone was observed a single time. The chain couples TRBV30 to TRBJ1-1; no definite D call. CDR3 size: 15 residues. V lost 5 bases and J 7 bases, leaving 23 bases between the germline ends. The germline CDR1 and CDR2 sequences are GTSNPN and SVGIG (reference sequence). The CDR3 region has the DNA TGTGCCTGGGGGAGACTGTCTTTCGGGTCTGATGAAGCTTTCTTT. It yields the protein CAWGRLSFGSDEAFF.

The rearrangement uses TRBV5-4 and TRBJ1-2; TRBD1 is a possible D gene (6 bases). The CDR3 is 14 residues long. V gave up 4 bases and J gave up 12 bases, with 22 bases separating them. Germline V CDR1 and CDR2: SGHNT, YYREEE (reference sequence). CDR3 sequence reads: CASSPTLIDRFDTF. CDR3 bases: TGTGCCAGCAGCCCCACCCTTATCGACAGGTTTGACACCTTC.

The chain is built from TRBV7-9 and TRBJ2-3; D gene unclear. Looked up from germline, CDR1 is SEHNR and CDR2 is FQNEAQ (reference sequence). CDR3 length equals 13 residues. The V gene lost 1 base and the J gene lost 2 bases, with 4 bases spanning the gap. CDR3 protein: CASSLVHTDTQYF. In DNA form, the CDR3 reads TGTGCCAGCAGCTTAGTCCACACAGATACGCAGTATTTT.

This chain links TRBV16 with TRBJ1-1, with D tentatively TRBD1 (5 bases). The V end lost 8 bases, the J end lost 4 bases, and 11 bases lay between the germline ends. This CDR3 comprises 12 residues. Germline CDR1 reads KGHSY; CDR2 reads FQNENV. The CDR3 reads CASGSGGTEAFF. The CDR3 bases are TGTGCCAGCGGATCCGGGGGCACTGAAGCTTTCTTT. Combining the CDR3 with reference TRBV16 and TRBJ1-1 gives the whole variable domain GEEVAQTPKHLVRGEGQKAKLYCAPIKGHSYVFWYQQVLKNEFKFLISFQNENVFDETGMPKERFSAKCLPNSPCSLEIQATKLEDSAVYFCASGSGGTEAFFGQGTRLTVV.